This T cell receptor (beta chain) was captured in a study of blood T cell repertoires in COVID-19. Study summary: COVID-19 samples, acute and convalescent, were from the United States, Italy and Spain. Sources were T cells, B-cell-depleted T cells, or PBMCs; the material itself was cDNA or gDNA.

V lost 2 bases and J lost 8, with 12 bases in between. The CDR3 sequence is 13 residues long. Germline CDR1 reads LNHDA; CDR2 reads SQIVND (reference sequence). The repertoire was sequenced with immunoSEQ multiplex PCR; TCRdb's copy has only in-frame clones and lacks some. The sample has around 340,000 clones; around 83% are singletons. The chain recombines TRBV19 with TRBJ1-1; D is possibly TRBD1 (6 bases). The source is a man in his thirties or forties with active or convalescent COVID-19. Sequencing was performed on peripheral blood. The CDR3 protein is CASSIQGHQEAFF. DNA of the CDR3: TGTGCCAGTAGTATACAGGGACACCAGGAAGCTTTCTTT.